The 12 T cell receptor beta chains listed next were all sequenced from one sample in a study of blood T cell repertoires in COVID-19. TCRdb's table, derived via immunoSEQ multiplex PCR, lists solely in-frame clones and lacks some. The table shows roughly 60,000 clones, with around four fifths occurring only once. Sequencing used peripheral blood. Receptors were obtained from a man between 60 and 70 years old with acute or convalescent COVID-19.

The gene calls are TRBV19 and TRBJ2-5; D may be TRBD2 (5 bases). Germline loops: CDR1 LNHDA, CDR2 SQIVND (reference sequence). The CDR3 length is 16 residues. Trimming pared 5 bases from V and 4 bases from J, leaving 20 bases between. The CDR3 here is CASSPWTDYQGETQYF. The CDR3 bases are TGTGCCAGTAGTCCCTGGACTGACTATCAAGGAGAGACCCAGTACTTC.

The CDR3 region has the DNA TGTGCCAGCAGCTCAGGCCGGGACAGGGGCTCCCGTGGCTATGGCTACACCTTC. Translating gives CASSSGRDRGSRGYGYTF. The chain is built from TRBV7-9 and TRBJ1-2, with TRBD1 matching over 10 bases. Germline CDR1 SEHNR, CDR2 FQNEAQ (reference sequence). Trimming at V came to 4 bases and at J to 4 bases, leaving 15 bases not matched to a gene. The CDR3 sequence is 18 residues long.

This clone was detected once. This chain joins TRBV19 and TRBJ1-5; D is undetermined. Germline assignment: CDR1 LNHDA and CDR2 SQIVND (reference sequence). This CDR3 has 15 residues. Trimming shortened V by 6 bases and J by 4 bases, and 16 bases separated the two germline ends. Written as DNA, the CDR3 is TGTGCCAGTAGGGTTCACAGTGGCCCTAATCAGCCCCAGCATTTT. It yields the protein CASRVHSGPNQPQHF.

The CDR3 region is CASVQGGSGSPLHF. CDR3 coding DNA: TGTGCCAGCGTTCAAGGGGGAAGTGGGTCACCCCTCCACTTT. The rearrangement links TRBV6-5 to TRBJ1-6, with a possible D match to TRBD1 (6 bases). The ends were cut back, 8 bases at V and 10 bases at J, with 18 bases in the middle. The length of the CDR3 is 14 residues. Germline lookup yields CDR1 MNHEY and CDR2 SVGAGI.

V usage is TRBV29-1 and J usage is TRBJ1-3; maybe TRBD1 (5 bases). Germline CDR1 is SQVTM and CDR2 is ANQGSEA. The CDR3 runs 16 residues. The ends were cut back, 4 bases at V and 0 bases at J, with 16 bases in the middle. This CDR3 is CSVVPRVEPSGNTIYF. CDR3 nucleotide sequence: TGCAGCGTTGTTCCCAGGGTAGAGCCCTCTGGAAACACCATATATTTT.

The chain is built from TRBV29-1 and TRBJ1-5; 8 bases are a match to TRBD1. The J segment lost 6 bases and the V segment lost 5 bases, leaving 9 bases of the junction unmatched. CDR1 is SQVTM and CDR2 is ANQGSEA in the germline V gene. CDR3 size: 14 residues. The CDR3 region is CSVLTGEGGQPQHF. The CDR3 nucleotides are TGCAGCGTTCTGACAGGGGAAGGAGGTCAGCCCCAGCATTTT.

The sample holds one count of this clone. The gene calls are TRBV4-1 and TRBJ1-4; TRBD1 might be the D (6 bases). The CDR3 runs to 15 residues. V was shortened by 4 bases and J by 8 bases, with 17 bases between the two germline ends. Germline CDR1 reads MGHRA; CDR2 reads YSYEKL. The CDR3 DNA reads as TGCGCCAGCAGCCTTACAGGGTTAGTTTGGGAAAAACTGTTTTTT. This encodes CASSLTGLVWEKLFF.

The chain recombines TRBV7-8 with TRBJ1-1; tentatively, D is TRBD1 (5 bases). The CDR3 consists of 13 residues. Trimming took 5 bases from V and 4 from J, leaving 11 bases between them. CDR1 and CDR2 from the germline V gene are SGHVS and FQNEAQ. The CDR3 sequence: CASSQTGSTEAFF. CDR3 DNA: TGTGCCAGCAGCCAAACAGGTTCCACTGAAGCTTTCTTT.

The rearrangement uses TRBV7-3 and TRBJ2-1; 7 positions agree with TRBD1. CDR3 size: 13 residues. CDR1 is SGHTA, CDR2 FQGTGA, per germline. V lost 1 base and J lost 8; bases outside the gene matches: 2. This CDR3 is CASSLNTGDEQFF. The CDR3 DNA follows: TGTGCCAGCAGCTTAAACACAGGGGATGAGCAGTTCTTC.

The J gene is TRBJ2-7, the V gene TRBV7-3; maybe TRBD2 (6 bases). The V end lost 5 bases, the J end lost 5 bases, and 13 bases lay between the germline ends. The CDR3 covers 13 residues. Germline V gives CDR1 SGHTA, CDR2 FQGTGA. The CDR3 here is CASSPTSYDEQYF. CDR3 bases: TGTGCCAGCAGCCCGACTAGTTACGACGAGCAGTACTTC.

The chain uses TRBV18 and TRBJ1-3; D is unclear. Germline V CDR1 and CDR2: KGHSH, LQKENI. This CDR3 is built from 14 residues. Trimming took 2 bases from V and 1 from J, leaving 6 bases between them. The chain's CDR3 is CASSPSESGNTIYF. The CDR3 DNA reads as TGTGCCAGCTCACCATCAGAATCTGGAAACACCATATATTTT.

The chain carries TRBV10-3 and TRBJ1-1; 9 bases match TRBD1. Unmatched junction bases numbered 9, after V lost 7 bases and J lost 3 bases. The germline V gene has CDR1 ENHRY and CDR2 SYGVKD. The CDR3 is made up of 15 amino acids. CDR3 in DNA: TGTGCCATCAACAAAATGACAGGGGGGGACACTGAAGCTTTCTTT. This codes for CAINKMTGGDTEAFF.